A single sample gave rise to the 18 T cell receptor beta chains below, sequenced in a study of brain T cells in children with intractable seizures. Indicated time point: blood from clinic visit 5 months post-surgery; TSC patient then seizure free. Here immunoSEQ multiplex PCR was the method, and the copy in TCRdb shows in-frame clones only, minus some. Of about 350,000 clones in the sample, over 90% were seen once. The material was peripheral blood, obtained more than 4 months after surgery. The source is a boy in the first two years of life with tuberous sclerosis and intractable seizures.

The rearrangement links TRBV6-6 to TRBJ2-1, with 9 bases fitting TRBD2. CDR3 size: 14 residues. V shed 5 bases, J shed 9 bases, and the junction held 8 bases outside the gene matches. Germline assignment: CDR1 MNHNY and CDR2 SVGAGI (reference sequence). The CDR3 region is CASSTGLAGSEQFF. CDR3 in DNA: TGTGCCAGCAGTACCGGGCTAGCGGGGAGTGAGCAGTTCTTC.

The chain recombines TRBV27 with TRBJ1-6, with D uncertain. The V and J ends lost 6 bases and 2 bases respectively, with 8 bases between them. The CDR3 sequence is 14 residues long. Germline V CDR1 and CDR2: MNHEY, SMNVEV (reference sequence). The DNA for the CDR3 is TGTGCCAGCAGGGGGATCGCCTATAATTCACCCCTCCACTTT. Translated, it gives CASRGIAYNSPLHF.

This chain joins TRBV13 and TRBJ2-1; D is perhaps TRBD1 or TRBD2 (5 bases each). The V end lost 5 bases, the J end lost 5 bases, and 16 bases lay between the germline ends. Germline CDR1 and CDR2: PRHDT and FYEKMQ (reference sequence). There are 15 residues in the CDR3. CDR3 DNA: TGTGCCAGCAGCCGGATAAATGAGGGACACAATGAGCAGTTCTTC. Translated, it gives CASSRINEGHNEQFF.

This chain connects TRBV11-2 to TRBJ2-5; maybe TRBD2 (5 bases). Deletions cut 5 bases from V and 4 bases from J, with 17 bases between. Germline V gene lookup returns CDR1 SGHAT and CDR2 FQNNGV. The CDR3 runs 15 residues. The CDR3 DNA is TGTGCCAGCAGCCCCGACGGACTGCTGGGAGAGACCCAGTACTTC. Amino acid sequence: CASSPDGLLGETQYF.

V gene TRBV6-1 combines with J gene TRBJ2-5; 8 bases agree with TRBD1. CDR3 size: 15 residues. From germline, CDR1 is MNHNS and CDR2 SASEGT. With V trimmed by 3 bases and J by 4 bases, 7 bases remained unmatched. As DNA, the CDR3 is TGTGCCAGCAGTGAGGGACAGGTACGAGGAGAGACCCAGTACTTC. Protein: CASSEGQVRGETQYF.

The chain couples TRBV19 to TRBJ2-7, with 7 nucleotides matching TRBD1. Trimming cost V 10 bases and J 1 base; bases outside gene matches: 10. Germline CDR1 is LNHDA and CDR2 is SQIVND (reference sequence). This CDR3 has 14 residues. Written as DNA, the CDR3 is TGTGCCACCACCCCCGACAGGGTTTCCTACGAGCAGTACTTC. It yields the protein CATTPDRVSYEQYF.

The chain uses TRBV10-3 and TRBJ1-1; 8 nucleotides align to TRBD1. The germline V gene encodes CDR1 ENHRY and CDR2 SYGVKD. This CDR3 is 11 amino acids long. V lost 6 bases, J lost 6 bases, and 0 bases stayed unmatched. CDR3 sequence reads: CAIRQGAEAFF. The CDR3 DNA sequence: TGTGCCATCAGACAGGGGGCTGAAGCTTTCTTT.

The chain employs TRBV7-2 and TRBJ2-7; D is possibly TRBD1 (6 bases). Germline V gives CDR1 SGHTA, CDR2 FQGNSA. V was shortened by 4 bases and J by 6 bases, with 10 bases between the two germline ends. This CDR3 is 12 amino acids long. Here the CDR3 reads CASSWEQGEQYF. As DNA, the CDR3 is TGTGCCAGCAGCTGGGAACAGGGCGAGCAGTACTTC.

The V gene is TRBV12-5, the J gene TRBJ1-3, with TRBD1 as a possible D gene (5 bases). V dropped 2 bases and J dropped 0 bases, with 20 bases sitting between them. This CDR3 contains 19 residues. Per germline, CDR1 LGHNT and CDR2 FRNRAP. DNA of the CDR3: TGTGCTAGTGGTTTGAGTTGGTCGGACACAGGATACTCTGGAAACACCATATATTTT. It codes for CASGLSWSDTGYSGNTIYF.

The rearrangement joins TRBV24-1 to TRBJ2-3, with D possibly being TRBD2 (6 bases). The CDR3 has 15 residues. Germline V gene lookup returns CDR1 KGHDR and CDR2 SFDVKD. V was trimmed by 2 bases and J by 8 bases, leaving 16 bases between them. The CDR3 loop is CATSDSRVFGGTQYF. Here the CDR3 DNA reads TGTGCCACCAGTGATTCTCGAGTTTTCGGGGGTACGCAGTATTTT.

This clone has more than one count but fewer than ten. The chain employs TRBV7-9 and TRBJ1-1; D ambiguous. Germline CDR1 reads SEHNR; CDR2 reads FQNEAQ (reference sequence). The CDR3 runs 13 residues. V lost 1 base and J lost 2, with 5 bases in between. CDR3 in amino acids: CASSLGFNTEAFF. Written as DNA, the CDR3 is TGTGCCAGCAGCTTAGGGTTCAACACTGAAGCTTTCTTT.

The CDR3 DNA sequence: TGTGCCAGCAGCTTAATCTACGAGCAGTACTTC. Translation: CASSLIYEQYF. The chain combines TRBV7-2 with TRBJ2-7; D ambiguous. The CDR3 runs to 11 residues. V lost 2 bases and J 3 bases, leaving 2 bases between the germline ends. CDR1 and CDR2 (germline): SGHTA, FQGNSA. Filled out from reference TRBV7-2 and TRBJ2-7, the complete variable domain reads GAGVSQSPSNKVTEKGKDVELRCDPISGHTALYWYRQSLGQGLEFLIYFQGNSAPDKSGLPSDRFSAERTGGSVSTLTIQRTQQEDSAVYLCASSLIYEQYFGPGTRLTVT.

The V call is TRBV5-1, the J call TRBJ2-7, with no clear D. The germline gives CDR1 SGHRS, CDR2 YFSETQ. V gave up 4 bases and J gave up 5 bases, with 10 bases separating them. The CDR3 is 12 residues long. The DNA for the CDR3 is TGCGCCAGCAGCCCCCAAGGCGACGAGCAGTACTTC. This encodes CASSPQGDEQYF.

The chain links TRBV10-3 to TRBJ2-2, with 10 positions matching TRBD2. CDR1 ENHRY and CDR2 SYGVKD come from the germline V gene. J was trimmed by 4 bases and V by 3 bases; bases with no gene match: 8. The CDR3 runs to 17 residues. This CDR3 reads CAISEEASGSGTGELFF. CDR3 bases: TGTGCCATCAGTGAAGAGGCTAGCGGGAGCGGCACCGGGGAGCTGTTTTTT.

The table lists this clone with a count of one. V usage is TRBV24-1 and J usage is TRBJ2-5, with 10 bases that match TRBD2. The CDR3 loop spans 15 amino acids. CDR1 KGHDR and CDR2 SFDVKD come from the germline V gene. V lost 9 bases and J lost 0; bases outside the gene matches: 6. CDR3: CATSRAGGYQETQYF. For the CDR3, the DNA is TGTGCCACCTCCAGAGCGGGAGGGTACCAAGAGACCCAGTACTTC.

The DNA for the CDR3 is TGCAGCGCCGAACGGGCGGAGAACACTGAAGCTTTCTTT. This sequence encodes CSAERAENTEAFF. The chain joins TRBV29-1 to TRBJ1-1; D remains ambiguous. V was pared by 7 bases and J by 1 base, with 13 bases between. Germline values: CDR1 SQVTM, CDR2 ANQGSEA. The CDR3 has 13 amino acids.

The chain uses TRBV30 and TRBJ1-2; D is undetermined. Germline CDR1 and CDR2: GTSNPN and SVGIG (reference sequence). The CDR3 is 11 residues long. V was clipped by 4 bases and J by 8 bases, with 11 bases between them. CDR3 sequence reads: CAWNADSGYTF. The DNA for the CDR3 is TGTGCCTGGAACGCGGACTCCGGCTACACCTTC.

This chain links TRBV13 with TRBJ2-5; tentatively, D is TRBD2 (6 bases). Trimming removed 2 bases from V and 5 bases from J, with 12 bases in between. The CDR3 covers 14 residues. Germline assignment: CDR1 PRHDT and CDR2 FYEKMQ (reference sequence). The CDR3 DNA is TGTGCCAGCAGCTTAATCGGCGGGACGGAGACCCAGTACTTC. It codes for CASSLIGGTETQYF.